A single sample gave rise to the 18 T cell receptor beta chains below, sequenced in a study of cytomegalovirus exposure and HLA in healthy donors. PCR used 60 Vbeta primers and 13 Jbeta primers. Produced via immunoSEQ multiplex PCR; TCRdb's table is partial and in-frame only. The data contain roughly 99,000 clones, about 79% of them singletons. Input material: PBMCs. Receptor source: a male donor in good health and CMV-seropositive.

J is TRBJ1-3 and V is TRBV5-1; TRBD1 matches 7 bases. V was pared by 0 bases and J by 0 bases, with 3 bases of the junction left unmatched. Germline V gives CDR1 SGHRS, CDR2 YFSETQ. The CDR3 consists of 16 residues. The CDR3 region has the DNA TGCGCCAGCAGCTTGGAGGGGGCGCGCTCTGGAAACACCATATATTTT. Protein sequence: CASSLEGARSGNTIYF.

This clone was detected a few times. The rearrangement joins TRBV6-5 to TRBJ1-1; TRBD1 agrees at 7 bases. The CDR3 sequence is 14 residues long. V gave up 5 bases and J gave up 5 bases; unmatched junction bases: 8. The germline V gene encodes CDR1 MNHEY and CDR2 SVGAGI. The DNA for the CDR3 is TGTGCCAGCAGTCCCGGGAGGGGGCAAACTGAAGCTTTCTTT. It yields the protein CASSPGRGQTEAFF.

V usage is TRBV9 and J usage is TRBJ1-5, with no clear D. The CDR3 is 11 amino acids. Trimming left V 7 bases short and J 4 bases short, with 6 bases between. The germline V gene has CDR1 SGDLS and CDR2 YYNGEE. The CDR3 DNA follows: TGTGCCAGCCCTCTAAATCAGCCCCAGCATTTT. Translating it yields CASPLNQPQHF.

The sample holds one count of this clone. Here the CDR3 reads CASTPRGTGNYEQYF. CDR3 coding DNA: TGTGCCAGCACCCCGCGGGGGACAGGGAACTACGAGCAGTACTTC. The chain employs TRBV7-8 and TRBJ2-7, with 9 positions matching TRBD1. J lost 3 bases, V lost 7 bases, and 10 bases had no gene match. The CDR3 covers 15 residues. In germline, CDR1 is SGHVS, CDR2 FQNEAQ.

This clone was detected only a few times. The chain has TRBV7-2 and TRBJ2-7, with 10 positions matching TRBD1. CDR1 and CDR2 (germline): SGHTA, FQGNSA. Trimming took 3 bases from V and 6 from J; bases not matched to a gene: 5. The CDR3 runs 14 residues. The CDR3 region has the DNA TGTGCCAGCAGCTTCCCGACAGGGGGCGGCGAGCAGTACTTC. Its protein is CASSFPTGGGEQYF.

The rearrangement links TRBV10-3 to TRBJ1-5, with D perhaps TRBD1 (6 bases). Trimming removed 2 bases at V and 0 bases at J, with 14 bases between. The CDR3 consists of 17 residues. Germline values: CDR1 ENHRY, CDR2 SYGVKD. CDR3 sequence: CAISERQAIYSNQPQHF. CDR3 in DNA: TGTGCCATCAGTGAGAGACAGGCTATCTATAGCAATCAGCCCCAGCATTTT.

The V call is TRBV4-2, the J call TRBJ1-2; unclear D gene. Germline lookup yields CDR1 LGHNA and CDR2 YNFKEQ. V was pared by 0 bases and J by 4 bases, with 9 bases between. The CDR3 runs to 14 residues. The CDR3: CASSQDEGSYGYTF. Written as DNA, the CDR3 is TGTGCCAGCAGCCAAGACGAGGGCAGCTATGGCTACACCTTC.

The CDR3 region is CASSLRSGRAEKLFF. The CDR3 DNA follows: TGTGCCAGCAGTTTAAGGTCCGGGAGGGCTGAAAAACTGTTTTTT. This sequence joins TRBV27 and TRBJ1-4; D is ambiguous. Trimming left V 2 bases short and J 7 bases short, with 14 bases between. CDR1 and CDR2 from the germline V gene are MNHEY and SMNVEV (reference sequence). The CDR3 totals 15 residues.

The gene calls are TRBV27 and TRBJ2-7, with TRBD2 matching over 8 bases. From germline, CDR1 is MNHEY and CDR2 SMNVEV (reference sequence). V lost 7 bases and J lost 2; bases outside the gene matches: 13. This CDR3 is built from 16 residues. This chain's CDR3 is CASTPLAGDDPYEQYF. The DNA of the CDR3 is TGTGCCAGCACTCCGCTAGCGGGCGACGACCCCTACGAGCAGTACTTC.

Here the CDR3 reads CASSGLGQANTEAFF. The CDR3 nucleotides are TGTGCCAGCTCAGGCCTCGGACAGGCGAACACTGAAGCTTTCTTT. J is TRBJ1-1 and V is TRBV18, with TRBD1 identical over 7 bases. The ends lost 5 bases at V and 1 base at J; junction bases unmatched: 7. The CDR3 is 15 amino acids. CDR1 and CDR2 (germline): KGHSH, LQKENI.

V and J are TRBV6-5 and TRBJ1-2; perhaps TRBD1 as D (5 bases). Germline CDR1 is MNHEY and CDR2 is SVGAGI. The germline V and J ends were trimmed by 7 bases and 4 bases, with 10 bases remaining between them. This CDR3 comprises 12 residues. In DNA form, the CDR3 reads TGTGCCAGCACCGGGGGTAGCTATGGCTACACCTTC. This translates into CASTGGSYGYTF.

The rearrangement uses TRBV5-1 and TRBJ2-1; 8 nucleotides agree with TRBD1. V gave up 1 base and J gave up 10 bases; unmatched junction bases: 10. Germline V CDR1 and CDR2: SGHRS, YFSETQ. The CDR3 has 15 residues. The CDR3 protein is CASSLHTGGKEEQFF. The CDR3 DNA sequence: TGCGCCAGCAGCTTGCATACAGGGGGGAAGGAGGAGCAGTTCTTC.

J is TRBJ1-5 and V is TRBV6-5; weak D call: TRBD1 (5 bases). This CDR3 contains 13 residues. The germline V gene has CDR1 MNHEY and CDR2 SVGAGI. V was cut by 6 bases and J by 5 bases, with 11 bases left in between. CDR3 nucleotide sequence: TGTGCCAGCAGCCCCGGGGGATATCAGCCCCAGCATTTT. It specifies CASSPGGYQPQHF.

This clone has just a few counts. The CDR3 reads CASSWGQGYGYTF. DNA of the CDR3: TGTGCCAGCAGCTGGGGACAGGGGTATGGCTACACCTTC. The rearrangement uses TRBV5-5 and TRBJ1-2; 10 positions agree with TRBD1. V was clipped by 3 bases and J by 5 bases; unmatched bases: 1. The CDR3 covers 13 residues. Germline CDR1 SGHKS, CDR2 YYEKEE (reference sequence).

The V call is TRBV5-1, the J call TRBJ1-3; the match to TRBD1 covers 11 bases. Germline CDR1 and CDR2: SGHRS and YFSETQ. This CDR3 contains 15 residues. V lost 4 bases to trimming and J lost 6 bases; unmatched junction nucleotides: 6. The CDR3 DNA sequence: TGCGCCAGCAGCCGGGACAGGGGGACAGTAAACACCATATATTTT. Translating it yields CASSRDRGTVNTIYF.

This clone was seen a single time. The rearrangement uses TRBV5-1 and TRBJ2-5; 14 nucleotides agree with TRBD2. V was clipped by 4 bases and J by 2 bases; unmatched bases: 4. The CDR3 is made up of 16 amino acids. Germline CDR1 SGHRS, CDR2 YFSETQ. Here the CDR3 DNA reads TGCGCCAGCAGCGGCGGACTAGCGGGGGGACAAGAGACCCAGTACTTC. This translates into CASSGGLAGGQETQYF.

V and J are TRBV6-5 and TRBJ2-5, with D possibly TRBD1 on 6 matching bases. The CDR3 sequence is 11 residues long. The germline V and J ends were trimmed by 7 bases and 5 bases, with 8 bases remaining between them. Germline V gives CDR1 MNHEY, CDR2 SVGAGI. The CDR3, as DNA: TGTGCCAGCACTCAGGGGGAGACCCAGTACTTC. Translation gives CASTQGETQYF.

J is TRBJ2-3 and V is TRBV27; D is perhaps TRBD2 (6 bases). Trimming took 7 bases from V and 1 from J, leaving 15 bases between them. The CDR3 extends over 15 amino acids. Germline CDR1 and CDR2: MNHEY and SMNVEV (reference sequence). The CDR3: CASNPQRARTDTQYF. CDR3 nucleotides: TGTGCCAGCAATCCCCAGCGGGCACGCACAGATACGCAGTATTTT.